This T cell receptor beta chain is from a study of T cell repertoires in cytomegalovirus infection. At the level of the study: TCR beta signatures that were public indicated CMV infection and matching HLA type.

This clonotype appeared a few times. Its antigen is unidentified. Study conclusions and caveats: Ex vivo, HLA-C-restricted CMV-specific TCR beta clonotypes prevailed over the rest of the response. Public TCR beta family frequency separated CMV-and-HLA carriers, including in an independent cohort.

The CDR3 covers 16 residues. Germline loops: CDR1 MNHEY, CDR2 SVGAGI. V was shortened by 2 bases and J by 0 bases, with 12 bases between the two germline ends. TCRdb passed the reads through MiXCR, listing each CDR3 protein once. The sample comprises around 350,000 distinct CDR3 sequences, 15% to 20% of which are singletons, and approximately 10% rests with the top ten. This receptor was obtained from a human donor in good health (CMV status not recorded). Some clones in this sample may be carry-over from other donors' samples. The sequenced material came from PBMCs. The chain is built from TRBV6-5 and TRBJ2-3; maybe TRBD2 (7 bases). CDR3 in amino acids: CASSYRGGGSTDTQYF. CDR3 nucleotide sequence: TGTGCCAGCAGTTACAGGGGGGGCGGGAGCACAGATACGCAGTATTTT.